This TCR beta chain stems from a study of T cell responses to AZD1222 COVID-19 vaccine. Study details: Pooling of second doses given at about 4 or about 12 weeks was done. General study results and limits: Seropositive status at baseline applied to only 5 or 6 AZD1222 recipients.

This clone was counted a single time. The target antigen is unknown. Germline CDR1 and CDR2: MGHRA and YSYEKL. The CDR3 spans 14 residues. J lost 5 bases, V lost 5 bases, and 6 bases had no gene match. Libraries were prepared by immunoSEQ multiplex PCR; TCRdb keeps only in-frame clonotypes and omits some of them. The sample includes fewer than 150,000 clones, 93% of them seen just once. This chain uses TRBV4-1 with TRBJ1-1; 9 bases map to TRBD1. The TCR sequence derives from an adult in good health. The sample was peripheral blood, taken on day 0 of AZD1222 vaccination. The CDR3 protein is CASSDSDRGTEAFF. The CDR3 DNA follows: TGCGCCAGCAGCGACTCCGACAGGGGGACTGAAGCTTTCTTT.